This TCR beta chain was sequenced in a study of blood T cell repertoires in COVID-19. Study context: Acute-phase and convalescent COVID-19 samples originated in the United States, Italy and Spain. PBMCs, B-cell-depleted T cells, or T cells were the source of the cDNA or gDNA that made up the material.

In the authors' methods: Amplification of reference gene primers was used by the study to estimate nucleated cell counts. Assay: immunoSEQ multiplex PCR; the TCRdb copy retains only in-frame clones and omits some. D and trimming were read from the DNA, whereas the V and J calls and clone size are those reported in that table. The data contain around 120,000 clones, 60% to 85% of them singletons. The CDR3 consists of 16 residues. J was trimmed by 4 bases and V by 8 bases; bases with no gene match: 16. Germline CDR1 and CDR2: LNHDA and SQIVND (reference sequence). V is TRBV19 and J is TRBJ1-2; 7 bases map to TRBD1. Source material: peripheral blood. The sequence was collected from a man between 65 and 85 years old with acute or convalescent COVID-19. The chain's CDR3 is CASLDTGAALGYGYTF. The CDR3 bases are TGTGCCAGTTTAGACACAGGGGCCGCTTTAGGCTATGGCTACACCTTC.